This T cell receptor beta chain was identified in a study of T-cell memory formation after mild COVID-19 listed by TCRdb under 2021. The study in broad terms: Most TCR sequence clusters were specific to one of the two donors. T-cell clones expanding and contracting after mild COVID-19 in a couple of donors were tracked by longitudinal TCRalpha and TCRbeta repertoire sequencing. The cohort comprised two young, previously healthy adult volunteers, one female and one male. The study at large found these results: The detection of some responding clones in pre-infection memory suggests that pre-existing cross-reactive memory T cells joined the SARS-CoV-2 response. Contracting CD4+ clones turned up mainly in the CM and EM memory subsets, whereas EMRA was where CD8+ clones were enriched. SARS-CoV-2 specificity of the second-wave clones peaking on day 37 was not confirmed. The study covered only a couple of mild cases, and larger cohorts including severe cases with pre-infection samples were considered necessary. Balanced CD4/CD8 phenotypes were observed for clones contracting from day 15 to 85, whereas a bias towards CD4+ was observed for a second wave of clones expanding from day 15 to 37.

This clonotype occurred a few times. Its recognized antigen is unknown. The sample holds no much larger clone one base away, and base qualities are not on file. Sequencing instrument: Illumina NovaSeq 6000. cDNA libraries for TCRalpha and TCRbeta were prepared by 5'RACE using constant-segment primers, with sample barcodes and unique molecular identifiers added. RNA was extracted from every sample with Trizol reagent. Libraries were amplified in two PCR steps, with a second sample barcode and Illumina TruSeq adapters added in the second step. The libraries were sequenced on an Illumina NovaSeq using 2 x 150 bp paired-end reads. The authors processed their data as follows. Reads were demultiplexed and collapsed into UMI-guided consensus sequences with migec v1.2.7. With mixcr v2.1.11, UMI consensuses were aligned to TRA and TRB V and J templates and assembled into clonotypes. A clonotype was counted as expanded or contracted only if both edgeR and NoisET called the change significant, with noise models trained on biological replicates. For edgeR calls, a false discovery rate-adjusted p below 0.01 and a log2 fold-change threshold of 1 were applied. As an exploratory analysis of dynamics, PCA with hierarchical clustering was applied to max-normalized trajectories of the 1000 most abundant clonotypes. Each responding clone was given a CD4 or CD8 phenotype based on the CD4+ and CD8+ repertoires, which had been sequenced separately. TCRdb reanalyzed the raw reads on its own, using fastp at Q25 for trimming and MiXCR for clone calling, and kept in-frame beta chains. Each record represents a unique CDR3 protein, reported with the most common genes and DNA among its rows. The V and J calls were not made by the authors but by TCRdb's processing. This sample holds about 250,000 distinct CDR3 sequences; just over 15% were observed only once. Jointly, the top ten make up 2% to 2.5% of the sample.

Ficoll-Paque density gradient centrifugation was the method used to isolate PBMCs. The CDR3, cysteine through phenylalanine, is 15 amino acids long. Only the CDR3 portion is preserved as DNA: 45 bases, with reading frame beginning at the first base. The germline V gene (reference sequence) provides CDR1 DFQATT and CDR2 SNEGSKA. The junction shows trimming of 1 base on V and 1 base on J, plus 11 bases between the germline ends. Sequences were obtained from PBMCs or a T cell subset sorted from them (not recorded which). This receptor was identified in an adult woman who had mild COVID-19 (a few samples of this study predate the infection). The sample titles of this study are shuffled in the database, so cell type and time point are left out; the donor was told from shared clones. The rearrangement combines TRBV20-1 with TRBJ1-5; perhaps TRBD1 is the D gene, with 5 bases matching. The CDR3 reads as follows: CSARGAGSSNQPQHF. The DNA sequence reads TGCAGTGCTAGAGGCGCAGGGTCGAGCAATCAGCCCCAGCATTTT.